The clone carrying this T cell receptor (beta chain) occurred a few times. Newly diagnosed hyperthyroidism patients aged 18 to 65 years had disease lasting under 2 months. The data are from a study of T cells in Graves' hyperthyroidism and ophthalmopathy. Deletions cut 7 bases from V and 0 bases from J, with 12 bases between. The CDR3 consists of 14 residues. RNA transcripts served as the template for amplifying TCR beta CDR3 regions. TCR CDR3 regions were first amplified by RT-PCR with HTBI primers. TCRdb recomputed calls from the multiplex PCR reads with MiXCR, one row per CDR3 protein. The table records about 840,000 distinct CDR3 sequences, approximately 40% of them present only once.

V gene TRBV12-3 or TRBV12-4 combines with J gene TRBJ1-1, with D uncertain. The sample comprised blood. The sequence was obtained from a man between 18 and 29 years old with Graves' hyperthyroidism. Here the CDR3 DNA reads TGTGCCAGCAAAACACCCACTGTGAACACTGAAGCTTTCTTT. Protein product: CASKTPTVNTEAFF.